Below, 20 T cell receptor beta chains from the same sample are listed, as sequenced in a study of T cells in Graves' hyperthyroidism and ophthalmopathy. Amplification targeted TCR beta CDR3 regions from RNA transcripts. Initially, a first-round RT-PCR of the TCR CDR3 employed the HTBI primer set. TCRdb called the multiplex PCR reads again in MiXCR, with one record for every CDR3 protein. The sample contains 250,000 to 400,000 distinct CDR3 sequences, roughly 13% of which appear only once. Sequencing was done on a sample of blood. The receptors stem from a woman between 40 and 55 years old with Graves' ophthalmopathy.

This clonotype was recorded at least ten times. The chain combines TRBV19 with TRBJ1-5; D uncertain. The CDR3 length is 12 residues. Trimming stripped 3 bases from V and 6 bases from J, with 6 bases between. The germline V gene encodes CDR1 LNHDA and CDR2 SQIVND (reference sequence). The CDR3 here is CASSMFPQPQHF. The CDR3 bases are TGTGCCAGTAGTATGTTTCCTCAGCCCCAGCATTTT.

In this sample, this clonotype turned up many times. The chain recombines TRBV5-1 with TRBJ1-6; the match to TRBD1 covers 7 bases. The CDR3 is 14 amino acids. In germline, CDR1 is SGHRS, CDR2 YFSETQ. V lost 4 bases to trimming and J lost 6 bases; unmatched junction nucleotides: 4. The CDR3 nucleotides read TGCGCCAGCAGCCCGGGACAGCCTAATTCACCCCTCCACTTT. Translated, it gives CASSPGQPNSPLHF.

In this sample, this clonotype turned up many times. The genes are TRBV6-1 and TRBJ2-7; D could derive from TRBD1 or TRBD2 (5 bases each). The germline gives CDR1 MNHNS, CDR2 SASEGT. The CDR3 has 14 amino acids. Trimming stripped 8 bases from V and 1 base from J, with 15 bases between. The CDR3 loop reads CASSDSTDSYEQYF. The CDR3 DNA is TGTGCCAGCTCGGACTCGACAGATTCCTACGAGCAGTACTTC.

The chain joins TRBV7-9 to TRBJ1-3, with D possibly being TRBD1 (6 bases). Germline V gene sequence: CDR1 SEHNR, CDR2 FQNEAQ (reference sequence). This CDR3 region has 15 residues. V was shortened by 2 bases and J by 5 bases, with 13 bases between the two germline ends. This CDR3 reads CASSLRRDTRNTIYF. The CDR3 DNA reads TGTGCCAGCAGCTTACGGCGGGACACCCGAAACACCATATATTTT.

This clonotype came up many times. The chain employs TRBV2 and TRBJ1-6; 11 bases align to TRBD1. J lost 9 bases, V lost 4 bases, and 2 bases had no gene match. The germline V gene encodes CDR1 SNHLY and CDR2 FYNNEI. The CDR3 contains 14 residues. CDR3 DNA: TGTGCCAGCAGTGGGGACAGGGGGTTTTCACCCCTCCACTTT. It yields the protein CASSGDRGFSPLHF.

This chain connects TRBV7-8 to TRBJ2-7; 9 bases are a match to TRBD2. Trimming at V came to 4 bases and at J to 2 bases, leaving 3 bases not matched to a gene. From germline, CDR1 is SGHVS and CDR2 FQNEAQ. The CDR3 sequence is 14 residues long. CDR3 residues: CASSSLAGAYEQYF. CDR3 bases: TGTGCCAGCAGCTCTTTAGCGGGGGCCTACGAGCAGTACTTC.

The chain carries TRBV3-1 and TRBJ1-4, with D possibly TRBD1 on 6 matching bases. V lost 7 bases to trimming and J lost 5 bases, with 20 bases between them. This CDR3 spans 16 amino acids. Germline CDR1 is LGHDT and CDR2 is YNNKEL (reference sequence). The CDR3 protein is CASTPSNRVMNEKLFF. The CDR3 DNA reads as TGTGCCAGCACACCATCTAACAGGGTGATGAATGAAAAACTGTTTTTT. Filled out from reference TRBV3-1 and TRBJ1-4, the complete variable domain reads DTAVSQTPKYLVTQMGNDKSIKCEQNLGHDTMYWYKQDSKKFLKIMFSYNNKELIINETVPNRFSPKSPDKAHLNLHINSLELGDSAVYFCASTPSNRVMNEKLFFGSGTQLSVL.

There are a few counts of this clonotype. The chain joins TRBV19 to TRBJ1-1; possible D gene TRBD1, 5 bases. Between the trimmed V and J ends, which lost 1 base and 4 bases, there was a span of 10 bases. Germline CDR1 reads LNHDA; CDR2 reads SQIVND (reference sequence). The CDR3 contains 14 residues. The CDR3 reads CASSIGSGGTEAFF. In nucleotides, the CDR3 is TGTGCCAGTAGTATAGGATCCGGGGGCACTGAAGCTTTCTTT.

This clonotype was observed at least ten times. This chain connects TRBV7-2 to TRBJ1-1; possibly TRBD1 for D (5 bases). Trimming took 7 bases from V and 3 from J, leaving 15 bases between them. From germline, CDR1 is SGHTA and CDR2 FQGNSA. CDR3 length equals 14 residues. CDR3 DNA sequence: TGTGCCAGCACCTCTGGGGGGAAACACACTGAAGCTTTCTTT. Protein product: CASTSGGKHTEAFF.

This clonotype was detected many times. Here the CDR3 DNA reads TGCAGTGCTCGACTAGCGGGAGTTGGAGAGACCCAGTACTTC. Residues: CSARLAGVGETQYF. The genes are TRBV20-1 and TRBJ2-5; 12 bases agree with TRBD2. The CDR3 is made up of 14 amino acids. The germline V gene has CDR1 DFQATT and CDR2 SNEGSKA (reference sequence). The V segment lost 5 bases and the J segment 4 bases; nucleotides outside the gene matches: 5.

This clonotype was detected ten times or more. The chain has TRBV30 and TRBJ1-2, with D uncertain. The CDR3 covers 12 residues. The germline gives CDR1 GTSNPN, CDR2 SVGIG (reference sequence). Trimming shortened V by 2 bases and J by 4 bases, and 8 bases separated the two germline ends. The CDR3 coding sequence is TGTGCCTGGAGTATATGGTCCTATGGCTACACCTTC. Its translation is CAWSIWSYGYTF.

This clonotype was counted at least ten times. The CDR3: CASSFLVRGGTRETQYF. CDR3 nucleotide sequence: TGTGCCAGCAGTTTTCTGGTACGGGGGGGGACGCGGGAGACCCAGTACTTC. The chain joins TRBV12-3 or TRBV12-4 to TRBJ2-5; 8 nucleotides line up with TRBD2. V shed 3 bases and J 5 bases; nucleotides not matched to a gene: 14. The CDR3 contains 17 residues.

V gene TRBV14 combines with J gene TRBJ2-4; D is possibly TRBD1 (6 bases). The V end was cut by 4 bases, the J end by 6 bases, with 16 bases between. Per germline, CDR1 SGHDN and CDR2 FVKESK. The CDR3 is 15 amino acids. DNA for the CDR3: TGTGCCAGCAGCCCGAATACAGGGTTGGGAAACATTCAGTACTTC. Its translation: CASSPNTGLGNIQYF.

In its sample, this clonotype was seen a few times. V gene TRBV7-2 combines with J gene TRBJ2-7, with D unresolved. V was clipped by 2 bases and J by 2 bases, with 7 bases between them. This CDR3 region has 13 residues. The V gene's germline CDR1 is SGHTA and CDR2 FQGNSA. CDR3 sequence: CASSLLVPYEQYF. The CDR3 nucleotides read TGTGCCAGCAGCTTACTGGTTCCCTACGAGCAGTACTTC.

J is TRBJ1-2 and V is TRBV27, with unresolved D. CDR3 length equals 14 residues. Trimming cost V 4 bases and J 0 bases, with 9 bases left between them. Germline CDR1 MNHEY, CDR2 SMNVEV (reference sequence). CDR3 DNA: TGTGCCAGCAGTTCCGGGAGTTCTAACTATGGCTACACCTTC. Translated: CASSSGSSNYGYTF.

Ten or more counts support this clonotype. The chain uses TRBV11-2 and TRBJ2-1; perhaps TRBD2 as D (6 bases). Germline V gene lookup returns CDR1 SGHAT and CDR2 FQNNGV. The CDR3 is made up of 17 amino acids. The germline V and J ends were trimmed by 2 bases and 0 bases, with 14 bases remaining between them. CDR3 nucleotides: TGTGCCAGCAGCTTAAGGGGACGGGAGTCCTCCTACAATGAGCAGTTCTTC. Protein sequence: CASSLRGRESSYNEQFF.

The chain combines TRBV7-6 with TRBJ2-7; 8 bases align to TRBD2. The CDR3 sequence is 17 residues long. Unmatched junction bases numbered 12, after V lost 5 bases and J lost 0 bases. Germline-derived CDR1 and CDR2 are SGHVS and FNYEAQ. This CDR3 reads CASSLSTTGTSSYEQYF. The CDR3 DNA follows: TGTGCCAGCAGCCTATCCACTACCGGGACTAGCTCCTACGAGCAGTACTTC.

V gene TRBV27 combines with J gene TRBJ1-4; D is unclear. Looked up from germline, CDR1 is MNHEY and CDR2 is SMNVEV (reference sequence). V lost 4 bases, J lost 7 bases, and 10 bases lay in between. The CDR3 has 13 residues. The CDR3 loop reads CASSSRWGEKLFF. The CDR3 nucleotides read TGTGCCAGCAGTTCTCGTTGGGGTGAAAAACTGTTTTTT.

This clonotype appeared a few times. This chain links TRBV12-3 or TRBV12-4 with TRBJ2-2; either TRBD1 or TRBD2 may supply D (5 bases each). Trimming pared 6 bases from V and 5 bases from J, leaving 13 bases between. This CDR3 contains 14 residues. The CDR3 sequence is CASSPGPGTGELFF. CDR3 DNA sequence: TGTGCCAGCAGCCCAGGGCCGGGAACCGGGGAGCTGTTTTTT.

CDR3 residues: CASSPLGLADNEQFF. In nucleotides, the CDR3 is TGTGCCAGCAGCCCGCTTGGTCTAGCGGACAATGAGCAGTTCTTC. J is TRBJ2-1 and V is TRBV7-2; 7 positions agree with TRBD2. Germline V gene lookup returns CDR1 SGHTA and CDR2 FQGNSA. Trimming cost V 5 bases and J 5 bases; bases outside gene matches: 9. CDR3 length: 15 residues.